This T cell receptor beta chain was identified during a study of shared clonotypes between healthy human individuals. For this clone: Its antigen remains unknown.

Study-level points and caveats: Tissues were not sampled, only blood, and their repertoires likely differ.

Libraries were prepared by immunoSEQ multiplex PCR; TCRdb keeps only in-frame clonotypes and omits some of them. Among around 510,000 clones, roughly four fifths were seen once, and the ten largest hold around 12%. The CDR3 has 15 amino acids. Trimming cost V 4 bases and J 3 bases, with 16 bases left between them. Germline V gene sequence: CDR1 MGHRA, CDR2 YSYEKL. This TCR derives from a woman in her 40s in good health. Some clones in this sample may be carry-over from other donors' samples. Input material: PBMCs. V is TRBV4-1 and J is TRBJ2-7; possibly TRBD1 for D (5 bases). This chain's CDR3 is CASSLRGGHLYEQYF. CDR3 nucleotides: TGCGCCAGCAGCCTCCGTGGCGGACACCTCTACGAGCAGTACTTC.